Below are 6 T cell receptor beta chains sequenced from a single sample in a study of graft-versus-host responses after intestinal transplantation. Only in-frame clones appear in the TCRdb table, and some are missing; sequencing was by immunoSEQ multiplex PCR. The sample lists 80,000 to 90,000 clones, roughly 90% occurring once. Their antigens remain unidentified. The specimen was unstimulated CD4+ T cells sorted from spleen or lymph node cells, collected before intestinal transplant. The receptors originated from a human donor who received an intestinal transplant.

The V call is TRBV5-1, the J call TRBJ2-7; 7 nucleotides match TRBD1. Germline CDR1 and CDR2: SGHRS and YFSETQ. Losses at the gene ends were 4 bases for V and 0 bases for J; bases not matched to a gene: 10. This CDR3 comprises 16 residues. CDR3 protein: CASSPSGGPSSYEQYF. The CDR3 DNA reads TGCGCCAGCAGCCCGTCAGGGGGACCAAGCTCCTACGAGCAGTACTTC.

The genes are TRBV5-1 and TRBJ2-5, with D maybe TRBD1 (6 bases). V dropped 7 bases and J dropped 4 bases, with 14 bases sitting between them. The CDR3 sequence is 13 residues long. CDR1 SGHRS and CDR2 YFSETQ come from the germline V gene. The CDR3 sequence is CASGNKQGETQYF. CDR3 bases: TGCGCCAGCGGCAATAAACAGGGAGAGACCCAGTACTTC.

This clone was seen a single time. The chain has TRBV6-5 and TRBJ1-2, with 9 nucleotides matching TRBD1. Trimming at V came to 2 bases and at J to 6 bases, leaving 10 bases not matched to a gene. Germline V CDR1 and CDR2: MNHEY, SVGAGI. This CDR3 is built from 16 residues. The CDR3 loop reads CASSYLGPGTGNGYTF. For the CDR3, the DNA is TGTGCCAGCAGTTACCTTGGCCCCGGGACAGGGAATGGCTACACCTTC.

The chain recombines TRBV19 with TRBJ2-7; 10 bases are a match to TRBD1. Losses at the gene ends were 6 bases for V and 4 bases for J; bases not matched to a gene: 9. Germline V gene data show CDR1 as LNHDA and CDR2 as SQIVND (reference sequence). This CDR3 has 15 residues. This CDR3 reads CASRTTGQGIYEQYF. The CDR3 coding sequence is TGTGCCAGTAGGACGACGGGACAGGGGATATACGAGCAGTACTTC.

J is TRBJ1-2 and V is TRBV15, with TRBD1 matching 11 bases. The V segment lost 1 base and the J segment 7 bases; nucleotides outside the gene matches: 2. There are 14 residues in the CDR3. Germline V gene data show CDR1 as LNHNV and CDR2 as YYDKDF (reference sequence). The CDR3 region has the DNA TGTGCCACCAGCAGAGCTGGACAGGGGGCTGGCTACACCTTC. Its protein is CATSRAGQGAGYTF.

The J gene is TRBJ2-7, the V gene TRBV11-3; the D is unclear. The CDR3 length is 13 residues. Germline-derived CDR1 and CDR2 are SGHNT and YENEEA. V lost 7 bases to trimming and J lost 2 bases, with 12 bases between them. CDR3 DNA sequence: TGTGCCAGCACCGCCGGGTACCCCTACGAGCAGTACTTC. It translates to CASTAGYPYEQYF. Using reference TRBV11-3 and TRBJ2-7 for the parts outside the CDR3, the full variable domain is EAGVVQSPRYKIIEKKQPVAFWCNPISGHNTLYWYLQNLGQGPELLIRYENEEAVDDSQLPKDRFSAERLKGVDSTLKIQPAELGDSAVYLCASTAGYPYEQYFGPGTRLTVT.